These 24 T cell receptor beta chains were all obtained from the same sample, sequenced in a study of early T cells in non-severe SARS-CoV-2 infection. TCRdb reprocessed the 5' RACE reads via MiXCR and lists one record per CDR3 protein. Of about 42,000 distinct CDR3 sequences in the sample, 7.1% were seen once. Sequencing was done on a sample of whole blood. The receptors come from an adult who was a healthcare worker with PCR-confirmed SARS-CoV-2 infection or an uninfected control (not recorded which).

The sample holds many counts of this clonotype. This sequence joins TRBV29-1 and TRBJ2-5; 10 bases map to TRBD1. This CDR3 contains 13 residues. V shed 2 bases and J 5 bases; nucleotides not matched to a gene: 2. Germline CDR1 is SQVTM and CDR2 is ANQGSEA. Written as DNA, the CDR3 is TGCAGCGTTGAATCGGACAGGGGGGAGACCCAGTACTTC. This translates into CSVESDRGETQYF.

The V gene is TRBV6-2 or TRBV6-3, the J gene TRBJ2-1; tentatively, D is TRBD1 (5 bases). V lost 4 bases to trimming and J lost 6 bases, with 10 bases between them. Per germline, CDR1 MNHEY and CDR2 SVGEGT. CDR3 size: 13 residues. The CDR3 is CASSLQETNEQFF. Written as DNA, the CDR3 is TGTGCCAGCAGTTTACAGGAAACCAATGAGCAGTTCTTC.

The J gene is TRBJ1-4, the V gene TRBV4-3; D is unclear. Trimming removed 1 base at V and 5 bases at J, with 11 bases between. CDR3 length: 15 residues. CDR1 LGHNA and CDR2 YSLEER come from the germline V gene. The CDR3, as DNA: TGCGCCAGCAGCCAAGTAGGCTCGGGAAATGAAAAACTGTTTTTT. Amino acid sequence: CASSQVGSGNEKLFF.

This clonotype was seen more than once but under ten times. The V gene is TRBV9, the J gene TRBJ1-1; D may be TRBD1 (5 bases). The CDR3 has 14 residues. The V gene's germline CDR1 is SGDLS and CDR2 YYNGEE. V shed 0 bases and J shed 4 bases, with 10 bases lying between them. In DNA form, the CDR3 reads TGTGCCAGCAGCGTAGCAGGGTCGGCCACTGAAGCTTTCTTT. This codes for CASSVAGSATEAFF. Full variable domain (outside the CDR3, taken from reference TRBV9 and TRBJ1-1): DSGVTQTPKHLITATGQRVTLRCSPRSGDLSVYWYQQSLDQGLQFLIQYYNGEERAKGNILERFSAQQFPDLHSELNLSSLELGDSALYFCASSVAGSATEAFFGQGTRLTVV.

This clonotype was recorded many times. The V call is TRBV25-1, the J call TRBJ1-4; a possible D gene is TRBD1 (5 bases). The CDR3 consists of 13 residues. The germline V gene has CDR1 MGHDK and CDR2 SYGVNS. The V end was cut by 6 bases, the J end by 8 bases, with 13 bases between. The CDR3 DNA reads TGTGCCAGCAGGGCGGGGGTTCCAGAAAAACTGTTTTTT. It translates to CASRAGVPEKLFF. The variable domain in full, completed from reference TRBV25-1 and TRBJ1-4, reads EADIYQTPRYLVIGTGKKITLECSQTMGHDKMYWYQQDPGMELHLIHYSYGVNSTEKGDLSSESTVSRIRTEHFPLTLESARPSHTSQYLCASRAGVPEKLFFGSGTQLSVL.

The rearrangement joins TRBV7-9 to TRBJ1-1; a possible D gene is TRBD1 (5 bases). The V gene lost 3 bases and the J gene lost 7 bases, with 9 bases spanning the gap. The CDR3 runs to 12 residues. Germline CDR1 SEHNR, CDR2 FQNEAQ (reference sequence). The CDR3, as DNA: TGTGCCAGCAGCTTCGGACAAAGTGAAGCTTTCTTT. Its protein product is CASSFGQSEAFF.

At least ten counts were recorded for this clonotype. The chain couples TRBV5-6 to TRBJ2-7; D might be TRBD1 (5 bases). Germline CDR1 is SGHDT and CDR2 is YYEEEE. Trimming pared 0 bases from V and 1 base from J, leaving 14 bases between. The length of the CDR3 is 16 residues. CDR3 protein: CASSLAAGLGSYEQYF. The CDR3 coding sequence is TGTGCCAGCAGCTTGGCCGCAGGGTTGGGGTCCTACGAGCAGTACTTC.

The gene calls are TRBV7-8 and TRBJ2-2, with D perhaps matching TRBD2 (6 bases). This CDR3 contains 15 residues. Germline CDR1 is SGHVS and CDR2 is FQNEAQ. With 2 bases removed from V and 5 bases from J, the gap between germline ends came to 12 bases. DNA for the CDR3: TGTGCCAGCAGCTTAAGCCTCGGGGGAACCGGGGAGCTGTTTTTT. This translates into CASSLSLGGTGELFF.

The chain has TRBV19 and TRBJ1-5; the D gene is possibly TRBD1 (6 bases). The V gene lost 7 bases and the J gene lost 7 bases, with 14 bases spanning the gap. The V gene's germline CDR1 is LNHDA and CDR2 SQIVND (reference sequence). This CDR3 region has 13 residues. CDR3 residues: CASTHTGRQPQHF. CDR3 sequence (DNA): TGTGCCAGTACCCATACAGGGCGGCAGCCCCAGCATTTT.

This clonotype was counted a few times. The chain employs TRBV7-8 and TRBJ2-5; TRBD1 aligns across 7 bases. Germline trimming cut 1 base from V and 1 base from J; bases unmatched to any gene: 6. The CDR3 runs to 16 residues. The germline V gene has CDR1 SGHVS and CDR2 FQNEAQ. CDR3 loop: CASSLDRGVAQETQYF. In nucleotides, the CDR3 is TGTGCCAGCAGCTTAGACAGGGGAGTTGCCCAAGAGACCCAGTACTTC.

This clonotype was counted between two and nine times. The chain is built from TRBV20-1 and TRBJ1-2; TRBD1 is a possible D gene (6 bases). Germline V gives CDR1 DFQATT, CDR2 SNEGSKA (reference sequence). This CDR3 is 14 amino acids long. The ends were cut back, 0 bases at V and 4 bases at J, with 12 bases in the middle. The CDR3 is CSARDGRGAYGYTF. The CDR3 DNA follows: TGCAGTGCTAGAGATGGACGGGGGGCCTATGGCTACACCTTC.

The sample holds many counts of this clonotype. CDR3 in amino acids: CSASSKENTEAFF. DNA for the CDR3: TGCAGTGCTAGTTCTAAGGAGAACACTGAAGCTTTCTTT. This chain connects TRBV20-1 to TRBJ1-1; D not resolved. The CDR3 is made up of 13 amino acids. The V gene's germline CDR1 is DFQATT and CDR2 SNEGSKA (reference sequence). Trimming removed 3 bases from V and 1 base from J, with 9 bases in between.

The genes are TRBV7-2 and TRBJ1-4, with D hard to call. The V gene's germline CDR1 is SGHTA and CDR2 FQGNSA. This CDR3 spans 15 amino acids. V was pared by 1 base and J by 8 bases, with 14 bases between. Written as DNA, the CDR3 is TGTGCCAGCAGCTTAGAGGGCATTAGGCAGGAAAAACTGTTTTTT. Protein product: CASSLEGIRQEKLFF.

The V call is TRBV5-1, the J call TRBJ2-5; weak D call: TRBD2 (6 bases). The CDR3 runs 15 residues. Per germline, CDR1 SGHRS and CDR2 YFSETQ. The V end was cut by 4 bases, the J end by 5 bases, with 18 bases between. For the CDR3, the DNA is TGCGCCAGCAGCCCCGGGACGGAGGGGATGGAGACCCAGTACTTC. Amino acids: CASSPGTEGMETQYF.

This clonotype was found a few times. The chain is built from TRBV2 and TRBJ2-1; D is uncertain. This CDR3 is 14 amino acids long. Trimming took off 5 bases at V and 4 bases at J, with 12 bases between the two ends. Germline V CDR1 and CDR2: SNHLY, FYNNEI. In nucleotides, the CDR3 is TGTGCCAGCAGTCCCGACCCACGGTACAATGAGCAGTTCTTC. Its protein product is CASSPDPRYNEQFF.

This chain joins TRBV11-2 and TRBJ2-1; tentatively, D is TRBD1 (5 bases). CDR1 and CDR2 from the germline V gene are SGHAT and FQNNGV. Trimming left V 8 bases short and J 4 bases short, with 12 bases between. The CDR3 covers 13 residues. The CDR3 DNA reads as TGTGCCAGCGTAGACAGTAGTTACAATGAGCAGTTCTTC. Translated, it gives CASVDSSYNEQFF.

This chain uses TRBV7-2 with TRBJ1-1; a possible D gene is TRBD1 (5 bases). Trimming cost V 5 bases and J 6 bases, with 28 bases left between them. The CDR3 contains 18 residues. The germline CDR1 and CDR2 sequences are SGHTA and FQGNSA. The CDR3 nucleotides are TGTGCCAGCAGCCCATTCGGTCGGCAGGGCGGGGGGGTGTCTGAAGCTTTCTTT. It specifies CASSPFGRQGGGVSEAFF.

The rearrangement joins TRBV15 to TRBJ1-5, with unresolved D. Germline V lookup: CDR1 LNHNV, CDR2 YYDKDF (reference sequence). The V and J ends lost 1 base and 0 bases respectively, with 4 bases between them. This CDR3 has 14 residues. The CDR3 DNA is TGTGCCACCAGCAGAGGGGATAGCAATCAGCCCCAGCATTTT. Its protein product is CATSRGDSNQPQHF.

This clonotype was seen a few times. The chain employs TRBV24-1 and TRBJ2-1; 11 positions agree with TRBD1. Germline V gives CDR1 KGHDR, CDR2 SFDVKD. V trimming: 4 bases; J trimming: 7 bases; junction bases outside the gene matches: 5. The CDR3 totals 15 residues. This CDR3 is CATSDGQGARNEQFF. In DNA form, the CDR3 reads TGTGCCACCAGTGACGGACAGGGGGCGAGAAATGAGCAGTTCTTC.

In its sample, this clonotype was seen many times. The J gene is TRBJ1-3, the V gene TRBV5-1; D not resolved. V was cut by 4 bases and J by 0 bases, with 11 bases left in between. The CDR3 runs 15 residues. Looked up from germline, CDR1 is SGHRS and CDR2 is YFSETQ. The CDR3 region has the DNA TGCGCCAGCAGCCTAAGACCGGGCTCTGGAAACACCATATATTTT. Encoded protein: CASSLRPGSGNTIYF.

The gene calls are TRBV4-1 and TRBJ2-1, with D possibly called TRBD1 or TRBD2 (7 bases each). The V and J ends lost 1 base and 5 bases respectively, with 12 bases between them. From germline, CDR1 is MGHRA and CDR2 YSYEKL. This CDR3 contains 15 residues. The DNA of the CDR3 is TGCGCCAGCAGCCAAGGGGAGGGGGCACACAATGAGCAGTTCTTC. This sequence encodes CASSQGEGAHNEQFF.

This clonotype appeared many times. The chain links TRBV25-1 to TRBJ2-7, with TRBD1 matching 7 bases. CDR3 length: 15 residues. V lost 4 bases and J lost 2; bases outside the gene matches: 8. Germline V CDR1 and CDR2: MGHDK, SYGVNS. The CDR3 region is CASSVSGTAAYEQYF. CDR3 bases: TGTGCCAGCAGTGTTTCCGGGACAGCAGCCTACGAGCAGTACTTC.

The rearrangement links TRBV6-1 to TRBJ2-4, with unresolved D. Germline V gene data show CDR1 as MNHNS and CDR2 as SASEGT. This CDR3 has 16 residues. V lost 0 bases to trimming and J lost 8 bases, with 17 bases between them. DNA for the CDR3: TGTGCCAGCAGTGAAGCTATAGGGTTAGTTAAGGACATTCAGTACTTC. Its translation is CASSEAIGLVKDIQYF.

The J gene is TRBJ1-4, the V gene TRBV29-1; no clear D. Germline V lookup: CDR1 SQVTM, CDR2 ANQGSEA. V was trimmed by 1 base and J by 4 bases, leaving 10 bases between them. The CDR3 runs 14 residues. The CDR3 region has the DNA TGCAGCGTTGAAGGTTCCGGCGTTAATGAAAAACTGTTTTTT. Its protein is CSVEGSGVNEKLFF. Filled out from reference TRBV29-1 and TRBJ1-4, the complete variable domain reads SAVISQKPSRDICQRGTSLTIQCQVDSQVTMMFWYRQQPGQSLTLIATANQGSEATYESGFVIDKFPISRPNLTFSTLTVSNMSPEDSSIYLCSVEGSGVNEKLFFGSGTQLSVL.